The 29 T cell receptor beta chains in this list originate from one sample, sequenced in a study of vaccination effects on CD4 cells after COVID-19. TCRdb's copy holds only in-frame clones and misses some; the assay was immunoSEQ multiplex PCR. This sample yields tens of thousands of clones, of which 75% to 80% are seen a single time; 10% to 15% belongs to the top ten. Culture lasted about ten days before CD4+ T cell isolation. The antigens for these receptors are not known. This specimen consisted of CD4+ T cells from PBMCs cultured without peptide, obtained before COVID-19 vaccination. These receptors were obtained from a human donor who had a prior SARS-CoV-2 infection.

The CDR3 DNA follows: TGTGCCAGCAGTATAAACACCGTGAGCAATCAGCCCCAGCATTTT. It translates to CASSINTVSNQPQHF. The J gene is TRBJ1-5, the V gene TRBV6-5, with D unresolved. Trimming cost V 5 bases and J 1 base, with 12 bases left between them. Germline V gives CDR1 MNHEY, CDR2 SVGAGI. The CDR3 has 15 residues.

This clone was recorded a few times. The rearrangement links TRBV5-1 to TRBJ1-1, with 8 bases lining up with TRBD1. Trimming at V came to 5 bases and at J to 3 bases, leaving 6 bases not matched to a gene. Germline V gives CDR1 SGHRS, CDR2 YFSETQ. The CDR3 contains 14 residues. The CDR3 nucleotides are TGCGCCAGCAGGAGACAGGGGACGGACACTGAAGCTTTCTTT. Translated, it gives CASRRQGTDTEAFF.

The chain employs TRBV6-1 and TRBJ1-5, with 7 bases that match TRBD1. With 3 bases clipped from V and 5 bases from J, the junction kept 10 bases outside the gene matches. Germline V lookup: CDR1 MNHNS, CDR2 SASEGT. The CDR3 totals 16 residues. The CDR3 DNA reads as TGTGCCAGCAGTGAGCACAGGGGACGGAGGCATCAGCCCCAGCATTTT. Its translation is CASSEHRGRRHQPQHF.

The chain joins TRBV13 to TRBJ1-5; D unclear. Looked up from germline, CDR1 is PRHDT and CDR2 is FYEKMQ (reference sequence). The CDR3 has 20 residues. V was cut by 5 bases and J by 2 bases, with 28 bases left in between. CDR3 coding DNA: TGTGCCAGCAGCCCTAGGGCACAATGGACTGACGTTCGTGGCAATCAGCCCCAGCATTTT. Translating it yields CASSPRAQWTDVRGNQPQHF.

V gene TRBV18 combines with J gene TRBJ2-5, with D hard to call. Germline V CDR1 and CDR2: KGHSH, LQKENI. V gave up 4 bases and J gave up 3 bases, with 0 bases separating them. This CDR3 region has 10 residues. The CDR3 sequence is CASSQETQYF. Here the CDR3 DNA reads TGTGCCAGCTCACAAGAGACCCAGTACTTC.

The chain links TRBV10-3 to TRBJ2-1, with D hard to call. V lost 2 bases to trimming and J lost 6 bases, with 8 bases between them. The CDR3 has 13 amino acids. Per the germline V gene, CDR1 is ENHRY and CDR2 is SYGVKD. DNA of the CDR3: TGTGCCATCAGTGAGCAGATAATCAATGAGCAGTTCTTC. Translation gives CAISEQIINEQFF.

The V call is TRBV6-5, the J call TRBJ1-3, with D possibly matching TRBD1 (6 bases). This CDR3 contains 15 residues. Trimming removed 5 bases from V and 0 bases from J, with 11 bases in between. Germline V CDR1 and CDR2: MNHEY, SVGAGI. The CDR3 sequence: CASSPQGHSGNTIYF. As DNA, the CDR3 is TGTGCCAGCAGTCCCCAGGGACACTCTGGAAACACCATATATTTT.

The chain is built from TRBV6-5 and TRBJ1-2, with 8 nucleotides matching TRBD1. Germline assignment: CDR1 MNHEY and CDR2 SVGAGI. CDR3 length equals 15 residues. Trimming cost V 2 bases and J 8 bases; bases outside gene matches: 10. The CDR3: CASSYTRTGTLGYTF. The CDR3 region has the DNA TGTGCCAGCAGTTACACCCGGACAGGGACTCTGGGCTACACCTTC.

This clone was detected once. The chain carries TRBV4-1 and TRBJ2-3, with 10 bases lining up with TRBD2. Losses at the gene ends were 4 bases for V and 2 bases for J; bases not matched to a gene: 6. Germline V CDR1 and CDR2: MGHRA, YSYEKL. This CDR3 has 16 amino acids. DNA for the CDR3: TGCGCCAGCAGCCGAGGACTAGCGGAGATCACAGATACGCAGTATTTT. Amino acids: CASSRGLAEITDTQYF.

The chain is built from TRBV4-3 and TRBJ2-7, with 8 bases identical to TRBD2. This CDR3 is built from 16 residues. Germline loops: CDR1 LGHNA, CDR2 YSLEER. Trimming cost V 0 bases and J 6 bases; bases outside gene matches: 10. The CDR3 here is CASSQDLPGTSGEQYF. The CDR3 DNA sequence: TGCGCCAGCAGCCAAGATCTCCCAGGGACTAGTGGCGAGCAGTACTTC.

This clone was detected only once. The V call is TRBV5-1, the J call TRBJ2-7, with TRBD1 matching 9 bases. This CDR3 has 14 amino acids. Germline V gene lookup returns CDR1 SGHRS and CDR2 YFSETQ. With V trimmed by 3 bases and J by 5 bases, 6 bases remained unmatched. CDR3 sequence: CASSSTGGKDEQYF. CDR3 bases: TGCGCCAGCAGCTCGACAGGGGGGAAAGACGAGCAGTACTTC.

The rearrangement uses TRBV24-1 and TRBJ1-2; no definite D call. Deletions cut 3 bases from V and 0 bases from J, with 13 bases between. This CDR3 region has 16 residues. CDR1 and CDR2 (germline): KGHDR, SFDVKD. Here the CDR3 DNA reads TGTGCCACCAGTGATAGGACGGTAACTTCTAACTATGGCTACACCTTC. As protein: CATSDRTVTSNYGYTF.

The V gene is TRBV19, the J gene TRBJ1-2; D remains ambiguous. The CDR3 has 13 amino acids. Germline V CDR1 and CDR2: LNHDA, SQIVND (reference sequence). V was pared by 10 bases and J by 6 bases, with 18 bases between. Here the CDR3 DNA reads TGTGCCACCTCAGCCTGGGGAGAGGATGGCTACACCTTC. Its protein product is CATSAWGEDGYTF.

V is TRBV24-1 and J is TRBJ1-4; maybe TRBD1 (5 bases). Germline V gene sequence: CDR1 KGHDR, CDR2 SFDVKD. The V end was cut by 1 base, the J end by 7 bases, with 15 bases between. The CDR3 spans 16 residues. The CDR3 sequence: CATSDFGQGGGEKLFF. Written as DNA, the CDR3 is TGTGCCACCAGTGATTTTGGGCAGGGAGGTGGTGAAAAACTGTTTTTT.

This clone has just a few counts. V and J are TRBV27 and TRBJ1-6, with 9 bases fitting TRBD1. Germline lookup yields CDR1 MNHEY and CDR2 SMNVEV (reference sequence). Trimming removed 6 bases from V and 2 bases from J; junction bases left unmatched: 5. This CDR3 is 16 amino acids long. The CDR3 spells CASRITGGAYNSPLHF. The CDR3 bases are TGTGCCAGCAGAATAACAGGGGGCGCCTATAATTCACCCCTCCACTTT.

This chain links TRBV6-5 with TRBJ2-3, with 7 bases that match TRBD1. This CDR3 comprises 16 residues. CDR1 MNHEY and CDR2 SVGAGI come from the germline V gene. J gave up 1 base and V 0 bases, and 4 bases lay outside the gene matches. The CDR3 loop reads CASSYSLGTGTDTQYF. CDR3 sequence (DNA): TGTGCCAGCAGTTACTCACTTGGGACAGGCACAGATACGCAGTATTTT.

This sequence joins TRBV7-3 and TRBJ2-3; 8 bases line up with TRBD2. This CDR3 spans 14 amino acids. Germline loops: CDR1 SGHTA, CDR2 FQGTGA. The trim removed 4 bases at V and 11 bases at J, leaving 11 bases unmatched. The chain's CDR3 is CASSSPSSGHKQYF. The DNA for the CDR3 is TGTGCCAGCAGCTCTCCATCTAGCGGGCACAAGCAGTATTTT.

This clone was seen just once. V usage is TRBV4-1 and J usage is TRBJ2-1; the D is unclear. V lost 6 bases, J lost 7 bases, and 19 bases lay in between. This CDR3 is built from 15 residues. Germline V CDR1 and CDR2: MGHRA, YSYEKL. The CDR3 sequence is CASSPDPDLWNEQFF. As DNA, the CDR3 is TGCGCCAGCAGTCCAGATCCTGATTTATGGAATGAGCAGTTCTTC.

The chain has TRBV5-1 and TRBJ2-3; D remains unclear. The V end lost 0 bases, the J end lost 2 bases, and 13 bases lay between the germline ends. CDR3 length equals 16 residues. Germline CDR1 reads SGHRS; CDR2 reads YFSETQ. The CDR3 sequence is CASSLVGGGDTDTQYF. CDR3 sequence (DNA): TGCGCCAGCAGCTTGGTCGGCGGCGGAGACACAGATACGCAGTATTTT. The entire variable domain, with the rest obtained from reference TRBV5-1 and TRBJ2-3, is as follows: KAGVTQTPRYLIKTRGQQVTLSCSPISGHRSVSWYQQTPGQGLQFLFEYFSETQRNKGNFPGRFSGRQFSNSRSEMNVSTLELGDSALYLCASSLVGGGDTDTQYFGPGTRLTVL.

The genes are TRBV5-1 and TRBJ2-1; D may be TRBD1 or TRBD2 (5 bases each). The V end lost 0 bases, the J end lost 0 bases, and 10 bases lay between the germline ends. Germline CDR1 reads SGHRS; CDR2 reads YFSETQ. This CDR3 has 16 amino acids. CDR3 nucleotides: TGCGCCAGCAGCTTGGGGGACGGTAGCTCCTACAATGAGCAGTTCTTC. Protein product: CASSLGDGSSYNEQFF.

The V call is TRBV9, the J call TRBJ1-4; 10 bases agree with TRBD1. CDR1 and CDR2 from the germline V gene are SGDLS and YYNGEE. The CDR3 sequence is 14 residues long. After removal of 3 bases from V and 8 bases from J, the junction contained 4 bases not matched to a gene. CDR3 nucleotides: TGTGCCAGCAGCGGCGGGACAGGGGAAGAAAAACTGTTTTTT. Translation gives CASSGGTGEEKLFF.

This clone was observed a handful of times. The V and J genes are TRBV5-1 and TRBJ2-5; possibly TRBD1 for D (6 bases). This CDR3 is built from 19 residues. V was cut by 2 bases and J by 5 bases, with 28 bases left in between. CDR1 SGHRS and CDR2 YFSETQ come from the germline V gene. CDR3 DNA sequence: TGCGCCAGCAGCTTTTCCCGGACAGCAACCTTGCATAGAGCGGAGACCCAGTACTTC. Its protein product is CASSFSRTATLHRAETQYF. Together with reference TRBV5-1 and TRBJ2-5, the CDR3 gives the full variable domain: KAGVTQTPRYLIKTRGQQVTLSCSPISGHRSVSWYQQTPGQGLQFLFEYFSETQRNKGNFPGRFSGRQFSNSRSEMNVSTLELGDSALYLCASSFSRTATLHRAETQYFGPGTRLLVL.

The chain uses TRBV4-1 and TRBJ2-7; D is possibly TRBD2 (6 bases). Germline values: CDR1 MGHRA, CDR2 YSYEKL. V was shortened by 3 bases and J by 3 bases, with 18 bases between the two germline ends. The CDR3 totals 16 residues. The CDR3 reads CASSHDLGLRDYEQYF. The CDR3 region has the DNA TGCGCCAGCAGCCACGATCTGGGACTGCGTGACTACGAGCAGTACTTC.

The chain recombines TRBV29-1 with TRBJ2-1; 11 bases match TRBD1. This CDR3 comprises 14 residues. The V gene end was trimmed by 1 base and the J gene end by 6 bases; junction bases not matched to a gene: 2. Germline CDR1 reads SQVTM; CDR2 reads ANQGSEA. The CDR3 here is CSVEGGQGANEQFF. CDR3 bases: TGCAGCGTTGAAGGTGGACAGGGGGCCAATGAGCAGTTCTTC.

This clone was observed a handful of times. V is TRBV2 and J is TRBJ1-5; 10 nucleotides match TRBD1. CDR1 is SNHLY and CDR2 is FYNNEI in the germline V gene. With V trimmed by 6 bases and J by 7 bases, 6 bases remained unmatched. The CDR3 extends over 14 amino acids. CDR3 sequence: CASSPDRGHQPQHF. CDR3 nucleotide sequence: TGTGCCAGCAGCCCTGACAGGGGGCACCAGCCCCAGCATTTT.

There are a few counts of this clone. The genes are TRBV7-9 and TRBJ1-6, with TRBD1 matching over 7 bases. Germline V gene sequence: CDR1 SEHNR, CDR2 FQNEAQ (reference sequence). J lost 7 bases, V lost 4 bases, and 4 bases had no gene match. This CDR3 is 14 amino acids long. The CDR3, as DNA: TGTGCCAGCAGCTCCCAGGGGGGGAATTCACCCCTCCACTTT. It is translated as CASSSQGGNSPLHF. Complete variable domain (other parts from reference TRBV7-9 and TRBJ1-6): DTGVSQNPRHKITKRGQNVTFRCDPISEHNRLYWYRQTLGQGPEFLTYFQNEAQLEKSRLLSDRFSAERPKGSFSTLEIQRTEQGDSAMYLCASSSQGGNSPLHFGNGTRLTVT.

V gene TRBV14 combines with J gene TRBJ2-7; D uncertain. The CDR3 covers 13 residues. Trimming took 1 base from V and 3 from J, leaving 7 bases between them. CDR1 is SGHDN, CDR2 FVKESK, per germline. The CDR3 DNA reads as TGTGCCAGCAGCCAAGTTCACAGCTACGAGCAGTACTTC. As protein: CASSQVHSYEQYF.

This rearrangement joins TRBV18 to TRBJ1-3; unclear D gene. Germline V lookup: CDR1 KGHSH, CDR2 LQKENI. This CDR3 comprises 17 residues. Trimming pared 3 bases from V and 0 bases from J, leaving 15 bases between. CDR3 nucleotide sequence: TGTGCCAGCTCACCTACAGAGGGTGTGAGCTCTGGAAACACCATATATTTT. Protein product: CASSPTEGVSSGNTIYF.

This chain connects TRBV6-5 to TRBJ2-7; 9 nucleotides align to TRBD1. The CDR3 consists of 14 residues. Per the germline V gene, CDR1 is MNHEY and CDR2 is SVGAGI. The V and J ends lost 6 bases and 3 bases, in that order; junction bases with no gene match: 6. The CDR3 spells CASRRGQGVYEQYF. The CDR3 DNA is TGTGCCAGCAGAAGGGGACAGGGAGTCTACGAGCAGTACTTC.